This T cell receptor (beta chain) was profiled in a study of breast tumors, draining lymph nodes, adjacent tissues. Findings and caveats of the study: Tumor TCR diversity was below lymph nodes but above nontumor tissue. Tumor and nontumor repertoires were significantly more similar in luminal-like than in basal-like breast cancer.

One entry per CDR3 protein results from TCRdb running MiXCR on the multiplex PCR reads. The top ten clones hold roughly 18% of a sample with approximately 60,000 distinct CDR3 sequences, approximately 57% of them seen once. This CDR3 comprises 15 residues. V was clipped by 0 bases and J by 12 bases; unmatched bases: 14. Per germline, CDR1 SGHTS and CDR2 YDEGEE. This clonotype was recorded many times. The target antigen is unknown. This receptor was taken from a female donor with breast cancer. Some clones in this sample may be carry-over from other donors' samples. The chain is built from TRBV5-8 and TRBJ2-5, with TRBD2 matching over 7 bases. The sample taken for sequencing was breast tumor tissue. CDR3: CASSLGGPTGGGEYF. CDR3 DNA: TGTGCCAGCAGCTTGGGTGGACCAACTGGGGGGGGGGAGTACTTC. The full variable domain, in which reference TRBV5-8 and TRBJ2-5 provide the parts outside the CDR3, is EAGVTQSPTHLIKTRGQQATLRCSPISGHTSVYWYQQALGLGLQFLLWYDEGEERNRGNFPPRFSGRQFPNYSSELNVNALELEDSALYLCASSLGGPTGGGEYFGPGTRLLVL.